The 32 T cell receptor beta chains below come from one sample, sequenced in a study of response to subunit inactivated influenza vaccine. TCRdb processed the RT-PCR reads anew with MiXCR; each CDR3 protein has one entry. The sample shows 200,000 to 250,000 distinct CDR3 sequences, approximately 12% of them seen only once. The material sequenced was non-naive T cells sorted from PBMCs, taken around 14 days before vaccination. The receptors come from a man aged 45 to 65 who received an inactivated influenza vaccine.

This clonotype was observed a handful of times. The chain links TRBV20-1 to TRBJ2-1; no definite D call. The CDR3 has 11 residues. Germline V gene sequence: CDR1 DFQATT, CDR2 SNEGSKA (reference sequence). Between the trimmed V and J ends, which lost 3 bases and 8 bases, there was a span of 8 bases. CDR3 bases: TGCAGTGCTAGCCCCTCCCATGAGCAGTTCTTC. It yields the protein CSASPSHEQFF.

This clonotype was counted only a few times. The chain recombines TRBV24-1 with TRBJ2-1; no clear D gene. The CDR3 has 13 amino acids. Trimming removed 1 base from V and 5 bases from J, with 5 bases in between. Germline V gene sequence: CDR1 KGHDR, CDR2 SFDVKD. The CDR3 is CATSDFPDNEQFF. CDR3 DNA: TGTGCCACCAGTGATTTCCCGGACAATGAGCAGTTCTTC.

J is TRBJ2-3 and V is TRBV24-1, with D perhaps matching TRBD2 (5 bases). Trimming took off 1 base at V and 3 bases at J, with 7 bases between the two ends. Germline CDR1 is KGHDR and CDR2 is SFDVKD. CDR3 length: 14 amino acids. This CDR3 is CATSDLRGTDTQYF. The CDR3 DNA follows: TGTGCCACCAGTGATTTACGGGGAACAGATACGCAGTATTTT.

The chain links TRBV6-1 to TRBJ2-1; 12 nucleotides line up with TRBD2. The junction had 13 bases not matched to a gene; V was cut back by 6 bases and J by 7 bases. Germline V lookup: CDR1 MNHNS, CDR2 SASEGT. The CDR3 contains 17 residues. The CDR3 nucleotides read TGTGCCAGCAGCCAATCGGGGCTAGCGGGAGGGCGGAATGAGCAGTTCTTC. Its protein is CASSQSGLAGGRNEQFF.

This clonotype has a handful of counts. The chain is built from TRBV20-1 and TRBJ2-3; D is uncertain. CDR3 length: 13 residues. Germline V gene data show CDR1 as DFQATT and CDR2 as SNEGSKA (reference sequence). The V gene lost 6 bases and the J gene lost 2 bases, with 12 bases spanning the gap. CDR3 in DNA: TGCAGTGCAAGATCCGGGCCCACAGATACGCAGTATTTT. Translation gives CSARSGPTDTQYF.

In this sample, this clonotype turned up many times. V is TRBV29-1 and J is TRBJ2-1; either TRBD1 or TRBD2 may fit D (5 bases each). The CDR3 spans 10 residues. Germline CDR1 is SQVTM and CDR2 is ANQGSEA. V dropped 7 bases and J dropped 8 bases, with 9 bases sitting between them. CDR3 in amino acids: CSGGRDEQFF. The CDR3 coding sequence is TGCAGCGGGGGACGTGATGAGCAGTTCTTC.

The V and J genes are TRBV12-2 and TRBJ2-3; TRBD1, the D gene given by the table, was not confirmed from the DNA. TRBV12-2 is listed as a pseudogene. This CDR3 comprises 15 residues. CDR3 loop: CASRFMGQGTDTQYF. CDR3 bases: TGTGCAAGTCGCTTCATGGGACAGGGCACAGATACGCAGTATTTT.

This rearrangement joins TRBV5-6 to TRBJ1-4; D ambiguous. The CDR3 has 15 residues. With 5 bases removed from V and 8 bases from J, the gap between germline ends came to 19 bases. Germline CDR1 SGHDT, CDR2 YYEEEE. The CDR3 is CASSSPGFVSEKLFF. CDR3 sequence (DNA): TGTGCCAGCAGTTCTCCGGGGTTCGTCAGCGAAAAACTGTTTTTT.

This clonotype has a count of ten or more. This chain connects TRBV12-3 or TRBV12-4 to TRBJ2-5; 10 bases are a match to TRBD1. CDR3 length: 15 amino acids. V shed 4 bases and J 1 base; nucleotides not matched to a gene: 3. The CDR3 spells CASSSGQGTQETQYF. CDR3 in DNA: TGTGCCAGCAGTTCGGGACAGGGGACCCAAGAGACCCAGTACTTC.

This clonotype showed up just a few times. The genes are TRBV4-1 and TRBJ1-3; D perhaps matches TRBD1 (5 bases). Per the germline V gene, CDR1 is MGHRA and CDR2 is YSYEKL. With 8 bases removed from V and 3 bases from J, the gap between germline ends came to 8 bases. The CDR3 is made up of 12 amino acids. CDR3 bases: TGCGCCAGCTTGGGGGATGGAAACACCATATATTTT. It translates to CASLGDGNTIYF.

This clonotype was seen repeatedly, ten times or more. The chain couples TRBV6-1 to TRBJ2-4; D is possibly TRBD2 (6 bases). The CDR3 runs 15 residues. V lost 8 bases, J lost 1 base, and 15 bases lay in between. In germline, CDR1 is MNHNS, CDR2 SASEGT. CDR3 sequence: CASAGSGRAKNIQYF. The CDR3 DNA reads as TGTGCCAGCGCGGGGTCGGGGAGGGCCAAAAACATTCAGTACTTC.

The rearrangement uses TRBV15 and TRBJ1-5; the match to TRBD1 covers 7 bases. CDR1 LNHNV and CDR2 YYDKDF come from the germline V gene (reference sequence). Trimming cost V 0 bases and J 2 bases; bases outside gene matches: 13. This CDR3 contains 19 residues. CDR3 nucleotides: TGTGCCACCAGCAGAGACTACAGGGGTAGGGGAGAGGGCAATCAGCCCCAGCATTTT. Translating it yields CATSRDYRGRGEGNQPQHF.

The chain uses TRBV28 and TRBJ2-5; 12 bases line up with TRBD2. With 1 base clipped from V and 4 bases from J, the junction kept 7 bases outside the gene matches. The CDR3 is 17 residues long. Per germline, CDR1 MDHEN and CDR2 SYDVKM. CDR3 in amino acids: CASSLSLLAGGLETQYF. CDR3 nucleotides: TGTGCCAGCAGTTTATCCCTCCTAGCGGGAGGGTTAGAGACCCAGTACTTC.

This clonotype was recorded many times. V is TRBV20-1 and J is TRBJ2-1; D is unclear. Trimming shortened V by 0 bases and J by 0 bases, and 15 bases separated the two germline ends. Germline V gene data show CDR1 as DFQATT and CDR2 as SNEGSKA (reference sequence). The CDR3 runs 17 residues. The CDR3 DNA is TGCAGTGCTAGAGATAGGCTAGGGCGGAGCTCCTACAATGAGCAGTTCTTC. It is translated as CSARDRLGRSSYNEQFF.

The V gene is TRBV29-1, the J gene TRBJ1-1; D unclear. The CDR3 covers 11 residues. The germline V and J ends were trimmed by 4 bases and 0 bases, with 3 bases remaining between them. Germline V gene sequence: CDR1 SQVTM, CDR2 ANQGSEA. The CDR3 loop reads CSVVLNTEAFF. The CDR3 DNA sequence: TGCAGCGTTGTGCTGAACACTGAAGCTTTCTTT.

This clonotype has only one observation. A clone one base away is much larger, so this may be a read error. The rearrangement links TRBV12-3 or TRBV12-4 to TRBJ2-2, with 11 bases that match TRBD2. V trimming: 7 bases; J trimming: 7 bases; junction bases outside the gene matches: 8. The CDR3 runs 15 residues. CDR3 nucleotides: TGTGCCAGCAACTCTTTAGCGGGGGGGCTCGGGGAGCTGTTTTTT. This gives the protein CASNSLAGGLGELFF.

This clonotype has only a few counts. V gene TRBV10-3 combines with J gene TRBJ2-7, with a tentative D call TRBD2 (7 bases). This CDR3 spans 14 amino acids. Trimming stripped 10 bases from V and 4 bases from J, with 20 bases between. Germline V gene lookup returns CDR1 ENHRY and CDR2 SYGVKD. The CDR3 protein is CASLPGGASYEQYF. The CDR3 coding sequence is TGTGCCAGCCTCCCGGGGGGCGCATCTTACGAGCAGTACTTC.

The rearrangement links TRBV12-3 or TRBV12-4 to TRBJ2-7, with TRBD2 matching 9 bases. Germline trimming cut 3 bases from V and 2 bases from J; bases unmatched to any gene: 11. This CDR3 contains 17 residues. The CDR3 loop is CASSFVLAGYPTYEQYF. CDR3 sequence (DNA): TGTGCCAGCAGTTTCGTCCTAGCGGGGTACCCCACCTACGAGCAGTACTTC.

This chain uses TRBV14 with TRBJ2-3; maybe TRBD1 (6 bases). This CDR3 region has 14 residues. CDR1 is SGHDN and CDR2 is FVKESK in the germline V gene. Trimming removed 3 bases from V and 1 base from J, with 8 bases in between. CDR3 sequence (DNA): TGTGCCAGCAGCCAGGACAGACGCACAGATACGCAGTATTTT. Residues: CASSQDRRTDTQYF.

The rearrangement links TRBV7-7 to TRBJ2-7; TRBD2 matches 7 bases. The CDR3 covers 13 residues. V was pared by 1 base and J by 7 bases, with 4 bases of the junction left unmatched. Per the germline V gene, CDR1 is SSHAT and CDR2 is FNYEAQ (reference sequence). CDR3 in amino acids: CASSLGAGREQYF. In DNA, the CDR3 is TGTGCCAGCAGCTTAGGAGCGGGAAGAGAGCAGTACTTC.

This clonotype was detected only a few times. This chain uses TRBV2 with TRBJ1-5; the match to TRBD1 covers 7 bases. Looked up from germline, CDR1 is SNHLY and CDR2 is FYNNEI. The CDR3 contains 14 residues. V lost 7 bases and J lost 4; bases outside the gene matches: 7. The CDR3 reads CASNGQVPNQPQHF. CDR3 in DNA: TGTGCCAGCAACGGACAGGTCCCTAATCAGCCCCAGCATTTT.

J is TRBJ2-2 and V is TRBV18; 9 nucleotides line up with TRBD1. The germline V gene has CDR1 KGHSH and CDR2 LQKENI. This CDR3 contains 16 residues. Unmatched junction bases numbered 6, after V lost 3 bases and J lost 4 bases. This CDR3 is CASSPAGTGITGELFF. DNA for the CDR3: TGTGCCAGCTCACCCGCCGGGACAGGGATCACCGGGGAGCTGTTTTTT.

This clonotype has just a few counts. The chain combines TRBV20-1 with TRBJ2-1; 9 nucleotides align to TRBD2. The germline V gene has CDR1 DFQATT and CDR2 SNEGSKA (reference sequence). The CDR3 contains 14 residues. The V gene end was trimmed by 2 bases and the J gene end by 7 bases; junction bases not matched to a gene: 6. The CDR3 reads CSARKLAGTNEQFF. CDR3 DNA: TGCAGTGCTAGAAAACTAGCGGGTACAAATGAGCAGTTCTTC.

The V gene is TRBV5-6, the J gene TRBJ2-3; D unresolved. The CDR3 runs to 13 residues. CDR1 and CDR2 from the germline V gene are SGHDT and YYEEEE. V lost 2 bases to trimming and J lost 2 bases, with 6 bases between them. The CDR3 protein is CASSFSPTDTQYF. CDR3 DNA sequence: TGTGCCAGCAGCTTCTCTCCCACAGATACGCAGTATTTT.

This clonotype was found many times. The chain uses TRBV3-1 and TRBJ2-2, with D possibly called TRBD1 or TRBD2 (7 bases each). The CDR3 is 16 residues long. Germline V gene sequence: CDR1 LGHDT, CDR2 YNNKEL (reference sequence). Deletions cut 1 base from V and 0 bases from J, with 9 bases between. CDR3 DNA: TGTGCCAGCAGCCAAGCAGGGGGGGCGAACACCGGGGAGCTGTTTTTT. It codes for CASSQAGGANTGELFF.

This clonotype showed up many times. The V gene is TRBV11-2, the J gene TRBJ2-3; 13 bases map to TRBD2. Germline V gene sequence: CDR1 SGHAT, CDR2 FQNNGV. The ends lost 5 bases at V and 1 base at J; junction bases unmatched: 3. CDR3 size: 16 residues. CDR3 sequence (DNA): TGTGCCAGCAGCCCTGGGACTAGCGGGGGCACAGATACGCAGTATTTT. Protein: CASSPGTSGGTDTQYF.

This clonotype was detected a few times. This chain uses TRBV7-2 with TRBJ2-5; a weak D match, TRBD2 (6 bases). In germline, CDR1 is SGHTA, CDR2 FQGNSA. V was trimmed by 5 bases and J by 5 bases, leaving 12 bases between them. This CDR3 region has 13 residues. The CDR3 DNA follows: TGTGCCAGCAGCCGCGGGGTCCGGGAGACCCAGTACTTC. Protein sequence: CASSRGVRETQYF.

This clonotype showed up just a few times. The chain is built from TRBV4-3 and TRBJ2-3, with D possibly matching TRBD1 (6 bases). The CDR3 spans 18 residues. Trimming took off 0 bases at V and 4 bases at J, with 20 bases between the two ends. Germline values: CDR1 LGHNA, CDR2 YSLEER. CDR3 bases: TGCGCCAGCAGCCAAGAAGGGGCCAGGGGCGGGTCCCCAGATACGCAGTATTTT. Its protein product is CASSQEGARGGSPDTQYF.

This rearrangement joins TRBV2 to TRBJ1-5; D is undetermined. CDR1 is SNHLY and CDR2 is FYNNEI in the germline V gene. The CDR3 consists of 14 residues. V lost 6 bases to trimming and J lost 3 bases, with 12 bases between them. Here the CDR3 reads CASSVIGYNQPQHF. DNA of the CDR3: TGTGCCAGCAGCGTTATAGGCTACAATCAGCCCCAGCATTTT. The whole variable domain, remainder taken from reference TRBV2 and TRBJ1-5, is EPEVTQTPSHQVTQMGQEVILRCVPISNHLYFYWYRQILGQKVEFLVSFYNNEISEKSEIFDDQFSVERPDGSNFTLKIRSTKLEDSAMYFCASSVIGYNQPQHFGDGTRLSIL.

This clonotype was counted many times. The chain links TRBV12-3 or TRBV12-4 to TRBJ1-2; maybe TRBD1 (5 bases). The germline V and J ends were trimmed by 6 bases and 2 bases, with 13 bases remaining between them. The CDR3 has 14 amino acids. The CDR3 loop reads CASRRDGGNYGYTF. Written as DNA, the CDR3 is TGTGCCAGCAGGAGGGACGGAGGAAACTATGGCTACACCTTC.

The chain has TRBV15 and TRBJ2-3; perhaps D is TRBD1 or TRBD2 (6 bases each). This CDR3 has 17 residues. CDR1 and CDR2 (germline): LNHNV, YYDKDF (reference sequence). Trimming stripped 1 base from V and 0 bases from J, with 14 bases between. The CDR3 spells CATSRGGAGTSTDTQYF. The CDR3 nucleotides are TGTGCCACCAGCAGAGGGGGGGCGGGGACTAGCACAGATACGCAGTATTTT.

This clonotype was recorded a few times. The chain is built from TRBV7-9 and TRBJ1-2, with no clear D. Trimming shortened V by 0 bases and J by 8 bases, and 4 bases separated the two germline ends. The CDR3 spans 11 residues. Germline V CDR1 and CDR2: SEHNR, FQNEAQ (reference sequence). This CDR3 reads CASSLARGYTF. DNA for the CDR3: TGTGCCAGCAGCTTAGCCAGGGGCTACACCTTC.